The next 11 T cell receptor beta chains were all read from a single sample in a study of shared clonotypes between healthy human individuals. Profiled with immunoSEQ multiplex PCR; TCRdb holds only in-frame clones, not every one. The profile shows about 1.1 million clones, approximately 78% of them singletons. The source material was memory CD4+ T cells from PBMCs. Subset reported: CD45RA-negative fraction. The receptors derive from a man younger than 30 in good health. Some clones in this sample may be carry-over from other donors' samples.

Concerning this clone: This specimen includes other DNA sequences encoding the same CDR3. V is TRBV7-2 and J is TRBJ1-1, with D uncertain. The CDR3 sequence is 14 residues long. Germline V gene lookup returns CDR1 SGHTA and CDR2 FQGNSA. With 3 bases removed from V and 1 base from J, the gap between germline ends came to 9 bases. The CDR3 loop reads CASSFSTENTEAFF. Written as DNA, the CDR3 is TGTGCCAGCAGCTTTTCCACAGAGAACACTGAAGCTTTCTTT. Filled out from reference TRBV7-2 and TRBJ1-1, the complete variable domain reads GAGVSQSPSNKVTEKGKDVELRCDPISGHTALYWYRQSLGQGLEFLIYFQGNSAPDKSGLPSDRFSAERTGGSVSTLTIQRTQQEDSAVYLCASSFSTENTEAFFGQGTRLTVV.

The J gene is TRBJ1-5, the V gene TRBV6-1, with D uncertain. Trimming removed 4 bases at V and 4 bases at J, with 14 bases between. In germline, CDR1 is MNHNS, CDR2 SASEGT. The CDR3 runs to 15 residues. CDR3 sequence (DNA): TGTGCCAGCAGTGGAACAATAGTCTTAAATCAGCCCCAGCATTTT. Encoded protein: CASSGTIVLNQPQHF.

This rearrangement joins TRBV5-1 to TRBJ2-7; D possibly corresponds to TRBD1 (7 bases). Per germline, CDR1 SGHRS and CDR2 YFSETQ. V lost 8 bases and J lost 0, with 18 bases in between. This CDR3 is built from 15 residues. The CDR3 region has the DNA TGCGCCAGTCAAACAGGGGCCGGGAGCTCCTACGAGCAGTACTTC. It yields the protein CASQTGAGSSYEQYF.

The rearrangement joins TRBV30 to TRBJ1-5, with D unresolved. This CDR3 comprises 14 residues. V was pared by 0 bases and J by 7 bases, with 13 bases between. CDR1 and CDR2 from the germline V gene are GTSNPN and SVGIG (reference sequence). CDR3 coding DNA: TGTGCCTGGAGTGTACGCTTGTTAGGGCAGCCCCAGCATTTT. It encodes CAWSVRLLGQPQHF.

The CDR3: CASSPPGGGTEAFF. DNA for the CDR3: TGTGCCAGCAGTCCCCCAGGCGGAGGGACTGAAGCTTTCTTT. This chain connects TRBV25-1 to TRBJ1-1, with D unresolved. The CDR3 spans 14 residues. Germline CDR1 and CDR2: MGHDK and SYGVNS. The germline V and J ends were trimmed by 5 bases and 5 bases, with 15 bases remaining between them.

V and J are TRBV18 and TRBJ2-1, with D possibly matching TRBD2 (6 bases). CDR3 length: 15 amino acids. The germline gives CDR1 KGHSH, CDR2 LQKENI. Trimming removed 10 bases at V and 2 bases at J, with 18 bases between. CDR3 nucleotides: TGTGCCACCCTTGGAGGGTCCTTTGCCTACAATGAGCAGTTCTTC. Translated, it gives CATLGGSFAYNEQFF.

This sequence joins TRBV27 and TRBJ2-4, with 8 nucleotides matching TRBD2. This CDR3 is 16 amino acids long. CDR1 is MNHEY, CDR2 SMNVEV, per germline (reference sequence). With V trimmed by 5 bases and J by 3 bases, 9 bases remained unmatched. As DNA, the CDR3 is TGTGCCAGCAGTCCCCTTTTCGGGGGGGGCAAAAACATTCAGTACTTC. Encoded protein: CASSPLFGGGKNIQYF.

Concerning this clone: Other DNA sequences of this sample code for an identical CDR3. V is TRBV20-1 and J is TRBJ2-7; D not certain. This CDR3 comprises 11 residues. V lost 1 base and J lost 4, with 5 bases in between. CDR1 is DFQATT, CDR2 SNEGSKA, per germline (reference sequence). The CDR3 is CSARGQYEQYF. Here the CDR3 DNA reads TGCAGTGCTAGAGGCCAGTACGAGCAGTACTTC.

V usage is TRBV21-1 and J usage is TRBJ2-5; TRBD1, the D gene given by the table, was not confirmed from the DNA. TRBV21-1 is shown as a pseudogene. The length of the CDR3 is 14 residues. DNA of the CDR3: TGTGCCAGCAGCAAGGGACAGGGAATGGAGACCCAGTACTTC. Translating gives CASSKGQGMETQYF.

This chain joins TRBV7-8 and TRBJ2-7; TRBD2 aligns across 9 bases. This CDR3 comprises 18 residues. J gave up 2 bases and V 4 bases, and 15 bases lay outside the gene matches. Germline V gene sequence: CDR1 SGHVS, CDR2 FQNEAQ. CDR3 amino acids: CASSSDGRGTSRTYEQYF. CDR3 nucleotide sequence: TGTGCCAGCAGCTCGGACGGACGGGGGACTAGCAGAACCTACGAGCAGTACTTC.

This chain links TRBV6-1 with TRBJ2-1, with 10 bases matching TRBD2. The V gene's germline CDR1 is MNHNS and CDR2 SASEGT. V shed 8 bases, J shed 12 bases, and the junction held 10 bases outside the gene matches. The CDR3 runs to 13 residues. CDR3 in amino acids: CASGSGRALGQFF. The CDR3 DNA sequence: TGTGCCAGCGGAAGCGGGAGGGCATTAGGGCAGTTCTTC.